The rows below give T cell receptor beta chains drawn from one sample of a study of blood T cells in healthy people across ages. TCRdb itself ran the 5' RACE reads through MiXCR, one entry per CDR3 protein. The sample has under 1,000,000 distinct CDR3 sequences, less than 60% seen once. Sequencing used blood. Receptors originate from a man older than 75 in good health. The CDR3 runs from the conserved cysteine through the conserved F or W. The order of the fields is V gene, J gene, clone size, D gene, CDR3 protein, CDR3 DNA. A D gene is named only where the DNA matches it firmly. Clone size appears in some rows only: once, few, many, or a class for an expanded clone.

V: TRBV20-1; J: TRBJ2-1; size: -; D: -; CDR3: CSARDGTSSYNEQFF; DNA: TGCAGTGCTAGAGATGGGACATCATCCTACAATGAGCAGTTCTTC
V: TRBV29-1; J: TRBJ1-2; size: few; D: -; CDR3: CSVIRDQGYTF; DNA: TGCAGCGTCATCCGGGACCAAGGCTACACCTTC
V: TRBV10-3; J: TRBJ2-6; size: -; D: TRBD1; CDR3: CAIETGDEANVLTF; DNA: TGTGCCATCGAGACAGGGGATGAGGCCAACGTCCTGACTTTC
V: TRBV4-1; J: TRBJ2-5; size: -; D: TRBD2; CDR3: CASSQDRGGGRSREETQYF; DNA: TGCGCCAGCAGCCAAGATCGAGGCGGGGGTCGGAGCCGCGAAGAGACCCAGTACTTC
V: TRBV6-1; J: TRBJ1-5; size: few; D: -; CDR3: CASSEEQGGNQPQHF; DNA: TGTGCCAGCAGTGAAGAACAGGGCGGCAATCAGCCCCAGCATTTT
V: TRBV7-9; J: TRBJ1-5; size: -; D: -; CDR3: CASSLGGSGQPQHF; DNA: TGTGCCAGCAGCTTAGGGGGCAGTGGGCAGCCCCAGCATTTT
V: TRBV6-2/TRBV6-3; J: TRBJ2-5; size: -; D: -; CDR3: CACSAWVADNEQYF; DNA: TGTGCCTGCAGTGCCTGGGTCGCCGACAATGAGCAGTACTTC
V: TRBV28; J: TRBJ2-7; size: many; D: TRBD1; CDR3: CASSSPGGRSYEQYF; DNA: TGTGCCAGCAGTTCCCCAGGGGGAAGGTCCTACGAGCAGTACTTC
V: TRBV4-3; J: TRBJ2-7; size: -; D: TRBD1; CDR3: CASSQERDSFYEQYF; DNA: TGCGCCAGCAGCCAAGAACGGGACAGTTTCTACGAGCAGTACTTC
V: TRBV25-1; J: TRBJ2-1; size: -; D: TRBD2; CDR3: CASSESGGRDNEQFF; DNA: TGTGCCAGCAGTGAATCAGGCGGGAGAGACAATGAGCAGTTCTTC
V: TRBV10-3; J: TRBJ2-3; size: -; D: TRBD2; CDR3: CAISDSGSTPDTQYF; DNA: TGTGCCATCAGTGACAGCGGGAGTACTCCAGATACGCAGTATTTT
V: TRBV4-1; J: TRBJ1-4; size: few; D: TRBD1; CDR3: CASSPNRGRNNLRNEKLFF; DNA: TGCGCCAGCAGCCCCAACAGGGGCCGAAACAACCTGAGAAATGAAAAACTGTTTTTT
V: TRBV10-3; J: TRBJ2-3; size: -; D: TRBD2; CDR3: CAITKTSGRGPDTQYF; DNA: TGTGCCATCACCAAGACTAGCGGGAGAGGTCCAGATACGCAGTATTTT
V: TRBV28; J: TRBJ1-2; size: -; D: -; CDR3: CASSFRTISYGYTF; DNA: TGTGCCAGCAGTTTCAGGACAATTAGCTATGGCTACACCTTC
V: TRBV10-3; J: TRBJ1-2; size: few; D: TRBD1; CDR3: CANRQGVLTNYGYTF; DNA: TGTGCCAACCGACAGGGCGTCCTGACAAACTATGGCTACACCTTC
V: TRBV7-2; J: TRBJ1-4; size: few; D: -; CDR3: CASSWRQATNEKLFF; DNA: TGTGCCAGCAGCTGGAGACAGGCAACTAATGAAAAACTGTTTTTT
V: TRBV9; J: TRBJ2-7; size: few; D: -; CDR3: CASSVNRARVHEQYF; DNA: TGTGCCAGCAGCGTAAACCGTGCGAGGGTCCACGAGCAGTACTTC
V: TRBV12-3/TRBV12-4; J: TRBJ2-3; size: many; D: -; CDR3: CASSLLADTQYF; DNA: TGTGCCAGCAGTTTGTTAGCAGATACGCAGTATTTT
V: TRBV10-2; J: TRBJ1-2; size: -; D: TRBD1; CDR3: CASSEFRGPYGYTF; DNA: TGCGCCAGCAGTGAATTCAGGGGGCCCTATGGCTACACCTTC
V: TRBV5-1; J: TRBJ2-7; size: -; D: TRBD1; CDR3: CASSYTPGQGVDEQYF; DNA: TGCGCCAGCAGCTACACGCCGGGACAGGGGGTCGATGAGCAGTACTTC
V: TRBV27; J: TRBJ2-7; size: few; D: TRBD1; CDR3: CASSSRQGQSEQYF; DNA: TGTGCCAGCAGTTCCCGACAGGGCCAGAGCGAGCAGTACTTC
V: TRBV6-2/TRBV6-3; J: TRBJ2-7; size: many; D: -; CDR3: CASSRYYEQYF; DNA: TGTGCCAGCAGTCGGTACTACGAGCAGTACTTC
V: TRBV2; J: TRBJ2-1; size: few; D: -; CDR3: CASNAGPYNEQFF; DNA: TGTGCCAGCAATGCGGGACCGTACAATGAGCAGTTCTTC
V: TRBV6-5; J: TRBJ1-1; size: few; D: TRBD1; CDR3: CASSRDRGLSEAFF; DNA: TGTGCCAGCAGTAGGGACAGGGGGCTTTCTGAAGCTTTCTTT
V: TRBV12-3/TRBV12-4; J: TRBJ2-7; size: few; D: -; CDR3: CASSVLRDTLYEQYF; DNA: TGTGCCAGCAGTGTACTCCGGGACACCCTCTACGAGCAGTACTTC
V: TRBV7-3; J: TRBJ2-6; size: -; D: -; CDR3: CASSVGQSSEANVLTF; DNA: TGTGCCAGCAGCGTCGGACAGAGCTCTGAGGCCAACGTCCTGACTTTC
V: TRBV12-3/TRBV12-4; J: TRBJ1-1; size: few; D: TRBD1; CDR3: CASSDRAGDTEAFF; DNA: TGTGCCAGCAGTGACAGGGCAGGGGACACTGAAGCTTTCTTT